This T cell receptor (beta chain) was sequenced for a study of blood T cell repertoires in COVID-19. In the study overall: Spain, Italy and the United States supplied samples that represented acute and convalescent COVID-19. The analysed material was cDNA or gDNA that came from T cells, B-cell-depleted T cells, or PBMCs.

Enrolled during active infection, Seattle patients were then followed longitudinally. The CDR3 covers 14 residues. V lost 3 bases and J lost 7, with 12 bases in between. Per germline, CDR1 MNHEY and CDR2 SMNVEV (reference sequence). As originally analysed: It was from reference gene primer amplification that nucleated cell counts were estimated. Assay: immunoSEQ multiplex PCR; the TCRdb copy retains only in-frame clones and omits some. Clone size and V and J calls were adopted from that table, with D and trimming inferred from the DNA. The sample lists approximately 390,000 clones, approximately 87% occurring once.

V usage is TRBV27 and J usage is TRBJ2-2; possible D gene TRBD1, 6 bases. The sample consisted of peripheral blood. This receptor was taken from a woman aged 60 to 75 with COVID-19, enrolled during active disease. CDR3 sequence reads: CASSFWGQGGELFF. CDR3 coding DNA: TGTGCCAGCAGTTTTTGGGGGCAAGGCGGGGAGCTGTTTTTT.